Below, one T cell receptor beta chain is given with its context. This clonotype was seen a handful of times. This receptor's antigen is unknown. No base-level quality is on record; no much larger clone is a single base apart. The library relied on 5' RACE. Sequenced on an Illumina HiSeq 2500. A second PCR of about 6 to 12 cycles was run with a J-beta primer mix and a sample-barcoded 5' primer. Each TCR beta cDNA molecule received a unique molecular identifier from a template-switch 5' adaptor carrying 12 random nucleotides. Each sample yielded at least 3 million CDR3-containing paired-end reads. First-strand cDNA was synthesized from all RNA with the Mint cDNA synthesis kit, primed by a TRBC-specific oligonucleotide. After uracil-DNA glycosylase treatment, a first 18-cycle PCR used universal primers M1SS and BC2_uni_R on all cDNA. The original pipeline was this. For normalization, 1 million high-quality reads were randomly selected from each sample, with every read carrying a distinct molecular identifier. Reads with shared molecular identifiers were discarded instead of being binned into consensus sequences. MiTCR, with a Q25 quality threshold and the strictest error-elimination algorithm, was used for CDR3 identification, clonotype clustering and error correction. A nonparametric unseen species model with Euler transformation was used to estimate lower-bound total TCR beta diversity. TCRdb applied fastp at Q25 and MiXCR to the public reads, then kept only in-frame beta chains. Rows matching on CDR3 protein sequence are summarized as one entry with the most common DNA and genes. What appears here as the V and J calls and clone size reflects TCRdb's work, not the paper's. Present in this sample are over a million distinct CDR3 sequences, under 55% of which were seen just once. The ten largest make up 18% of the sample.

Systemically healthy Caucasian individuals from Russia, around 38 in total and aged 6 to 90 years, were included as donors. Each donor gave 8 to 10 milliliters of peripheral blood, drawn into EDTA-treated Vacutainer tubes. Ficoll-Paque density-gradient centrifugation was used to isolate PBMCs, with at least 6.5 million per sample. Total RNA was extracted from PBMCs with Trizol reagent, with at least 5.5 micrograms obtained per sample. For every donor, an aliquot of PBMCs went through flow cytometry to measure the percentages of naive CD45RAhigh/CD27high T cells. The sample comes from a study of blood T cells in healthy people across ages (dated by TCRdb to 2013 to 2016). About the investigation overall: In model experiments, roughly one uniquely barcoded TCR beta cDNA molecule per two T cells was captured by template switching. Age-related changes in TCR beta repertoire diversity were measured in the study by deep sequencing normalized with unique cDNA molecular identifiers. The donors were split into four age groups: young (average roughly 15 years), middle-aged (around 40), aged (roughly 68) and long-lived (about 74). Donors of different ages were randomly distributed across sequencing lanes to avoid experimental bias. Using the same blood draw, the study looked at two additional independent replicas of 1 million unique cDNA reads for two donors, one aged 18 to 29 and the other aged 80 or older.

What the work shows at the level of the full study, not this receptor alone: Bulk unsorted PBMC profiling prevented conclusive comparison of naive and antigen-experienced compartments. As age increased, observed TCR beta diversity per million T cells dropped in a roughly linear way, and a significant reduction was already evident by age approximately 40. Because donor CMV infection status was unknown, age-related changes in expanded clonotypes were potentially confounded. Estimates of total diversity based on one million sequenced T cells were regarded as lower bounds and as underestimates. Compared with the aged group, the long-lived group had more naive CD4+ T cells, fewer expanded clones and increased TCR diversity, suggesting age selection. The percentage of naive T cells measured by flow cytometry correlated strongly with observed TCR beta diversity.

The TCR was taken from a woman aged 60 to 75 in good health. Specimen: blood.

The CDR3 has the sequence CSAISGGVGNEQFF. The nucleotide sequence is given as TGCAGTGCTATTAGCGGGGGGGTTGGGAATGAGCAGTTCTTC. This chain joins TRBV20-1 to TRBJ2-1, with 11 bases matching TRBD2. The CDR3, from cysteine to phenylalanine, totals 14 residues. Only CDR3 DNA is held: 42 bases, read in frame from base 1. V and J are trimmed by 4 bases and 7 bases, and the gene matches miss 6 bases of the junction. The germline V gene (reference sequence) gives CDR1 as DFQATT and CDR2 as SNEGSKA.